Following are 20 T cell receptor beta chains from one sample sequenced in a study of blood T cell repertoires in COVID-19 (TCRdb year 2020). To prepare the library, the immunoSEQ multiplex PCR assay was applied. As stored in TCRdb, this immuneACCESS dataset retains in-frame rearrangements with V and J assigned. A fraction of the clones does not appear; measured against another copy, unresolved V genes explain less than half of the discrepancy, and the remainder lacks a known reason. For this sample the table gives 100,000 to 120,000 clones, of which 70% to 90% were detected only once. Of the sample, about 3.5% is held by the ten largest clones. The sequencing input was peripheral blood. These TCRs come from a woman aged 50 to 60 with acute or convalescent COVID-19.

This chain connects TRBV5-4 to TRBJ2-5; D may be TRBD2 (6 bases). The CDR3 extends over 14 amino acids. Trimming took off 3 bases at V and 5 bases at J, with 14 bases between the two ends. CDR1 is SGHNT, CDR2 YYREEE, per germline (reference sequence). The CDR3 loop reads CASSWDRGRETQYF. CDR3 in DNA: TGTGCCAGCAGCTGGGACCGGGGGAGGGAGACCCAGTACTTC.

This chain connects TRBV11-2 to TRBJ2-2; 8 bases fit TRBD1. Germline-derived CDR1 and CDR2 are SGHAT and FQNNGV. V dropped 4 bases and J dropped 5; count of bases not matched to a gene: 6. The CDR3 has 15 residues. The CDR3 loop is CASSYGQGSTGELFF. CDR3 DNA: TGTGCCAGCAGCTACGGACAGGGAAGTACCGGGGAGCTGTTTTTT.

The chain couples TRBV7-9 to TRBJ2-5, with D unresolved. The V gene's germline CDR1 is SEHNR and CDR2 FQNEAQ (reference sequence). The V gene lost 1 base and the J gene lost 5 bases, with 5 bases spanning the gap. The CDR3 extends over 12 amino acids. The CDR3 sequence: CASSLVAETQYF. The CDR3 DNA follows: TGTGCCAGCAGCTTAGTTGCGGAGACCCAGTACTTC.

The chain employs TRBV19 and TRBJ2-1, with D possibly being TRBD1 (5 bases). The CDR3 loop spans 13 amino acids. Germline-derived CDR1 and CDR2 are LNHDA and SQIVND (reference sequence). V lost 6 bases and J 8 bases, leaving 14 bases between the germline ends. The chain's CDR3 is CASSMTWGDEQFF. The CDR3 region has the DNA TGTGCCAGTAGCATGACATGGGGCGATGAGCAGTTCTTC.

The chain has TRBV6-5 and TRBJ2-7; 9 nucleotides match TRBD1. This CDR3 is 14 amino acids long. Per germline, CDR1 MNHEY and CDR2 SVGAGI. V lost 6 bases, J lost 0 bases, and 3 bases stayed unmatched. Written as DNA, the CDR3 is TGTGCCAGCAGGGGGACAGGGAGCTCCTACGAGCAGTACTTC. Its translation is CASRGTGSSYEQYF.

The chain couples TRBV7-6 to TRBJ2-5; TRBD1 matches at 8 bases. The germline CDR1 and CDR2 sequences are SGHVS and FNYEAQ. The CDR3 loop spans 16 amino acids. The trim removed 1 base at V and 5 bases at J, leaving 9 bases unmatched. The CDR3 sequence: CASSLVSTGGTETQYF. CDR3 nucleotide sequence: TGTGCCAGCAGCTTAGTATCCACAGGGGGGACGGAGACCCAGTACTTC.

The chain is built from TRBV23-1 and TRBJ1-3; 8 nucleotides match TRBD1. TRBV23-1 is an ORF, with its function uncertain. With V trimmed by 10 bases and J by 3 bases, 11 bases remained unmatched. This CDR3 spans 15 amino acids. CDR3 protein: CAILPGQAIGNTIYF. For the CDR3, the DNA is TGCGCCATTCTTCCGGGACAGGCGATTGGAAACACCATATATTTT.

CDR3 DNA: TGTGCCAGCAGCCCCGGGACAGGGTACGGCTACACCTTC. This gives the protein CASSPGTGYGYTF. V usage is TRBV14 and J usage is TRBJ1-2; TRBD1 agrees at 9 bases. Trimming took 4 bases from V and 8 from J; bases not matched to a gene: 5. The germline V gene has CDR1 SGHDN and CDR2 FVKESK. CDR3 size: 13 residues. Supplemented by reference TRBV14 and TRBJ1-2, the full variable domain reads EAGVTQFPSHSVIEKGQTVTLRCDPISGHDNLYWYRRVMGKEIKFLLHFVKESKQDESGMPNNRFLAERTGGTYSTLKVQPAELEDSGVYFCASSPGTGYGYTFGSGTRLTVV.

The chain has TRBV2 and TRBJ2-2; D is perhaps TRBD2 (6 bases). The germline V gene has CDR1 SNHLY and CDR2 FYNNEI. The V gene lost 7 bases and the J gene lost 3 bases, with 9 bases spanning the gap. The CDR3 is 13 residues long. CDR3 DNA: TGTGCCAGCATCGGGGGACACACCGGGGAGCTGTTTTTT. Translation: CASIGGHTGELFF.

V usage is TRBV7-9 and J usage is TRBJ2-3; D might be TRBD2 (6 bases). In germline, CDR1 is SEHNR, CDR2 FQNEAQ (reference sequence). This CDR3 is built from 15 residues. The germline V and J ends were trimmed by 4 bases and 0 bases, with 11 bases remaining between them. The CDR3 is CASSSASVSTDTQYF. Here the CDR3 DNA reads TGTGCCAGCAGCTCCGCTAGCGTAAGCACAGATACGCAGTATTTT.

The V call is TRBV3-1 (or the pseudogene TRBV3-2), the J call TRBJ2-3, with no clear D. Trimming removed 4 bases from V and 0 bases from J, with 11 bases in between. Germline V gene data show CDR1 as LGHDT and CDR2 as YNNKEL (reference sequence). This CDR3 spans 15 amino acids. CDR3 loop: CASSPDIPSTDTQYF. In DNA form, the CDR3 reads TGTGCCAGCAGCCCTGACATCCCTAGCACAGATACGCAGTATTTT.

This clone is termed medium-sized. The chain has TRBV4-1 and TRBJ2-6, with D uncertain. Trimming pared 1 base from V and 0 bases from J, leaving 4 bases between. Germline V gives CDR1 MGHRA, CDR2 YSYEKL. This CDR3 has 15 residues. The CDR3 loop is CASSQGHSGANVLTF. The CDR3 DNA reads TGCGCCAGCAGCCAAGGGCACTCTGGGGCCAACGTCCTGACTTTC.

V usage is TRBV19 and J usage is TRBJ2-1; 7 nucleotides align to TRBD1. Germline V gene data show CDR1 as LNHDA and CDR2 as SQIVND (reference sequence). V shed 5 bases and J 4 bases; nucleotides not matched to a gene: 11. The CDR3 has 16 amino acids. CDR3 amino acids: CASSPLSGQSYNEQFF. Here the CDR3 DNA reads TGTGCCAGTAGTCCCTTATCGGGACAGTCTTACAATGAGCAGTTCTTC.

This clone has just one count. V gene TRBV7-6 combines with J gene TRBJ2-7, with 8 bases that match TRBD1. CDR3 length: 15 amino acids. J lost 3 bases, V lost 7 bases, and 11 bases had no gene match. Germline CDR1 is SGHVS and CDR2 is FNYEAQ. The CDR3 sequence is CASTLGQGAFYEQYF. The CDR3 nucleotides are TGTGCCAGCACCCTAGGCCAGGGGGCCTTCTACGAGCAGTACTTC.

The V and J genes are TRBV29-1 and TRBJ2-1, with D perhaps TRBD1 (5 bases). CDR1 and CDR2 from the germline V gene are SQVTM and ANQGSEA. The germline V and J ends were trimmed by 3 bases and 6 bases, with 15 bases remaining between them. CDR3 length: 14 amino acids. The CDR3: CSVDISGATNEQFF. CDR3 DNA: TGCAGCGTTGATATTAGTGGGGCCACCAATGAGCAGTTCTTC.

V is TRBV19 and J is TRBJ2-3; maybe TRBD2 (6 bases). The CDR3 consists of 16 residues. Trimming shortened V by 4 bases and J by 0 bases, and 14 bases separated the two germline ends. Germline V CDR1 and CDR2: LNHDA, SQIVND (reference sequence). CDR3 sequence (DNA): TGTGCCAGTAGTACCCCAGGAGGGCCAAGCACAGATACGCAGTATTTT. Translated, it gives CASSTPGGPSTDTQYF. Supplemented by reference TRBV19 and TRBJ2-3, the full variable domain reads DGGITQSPKYLFRKEGQNVTLSCEQNLNHDAMYWYRQDPGQGLRLIYYSQIVNDFQKGDIAEGYSVSREKKESFPLTVTSAQKNPTAFYLCASSTPGGPSTDTQYFGPGTRLTVL.

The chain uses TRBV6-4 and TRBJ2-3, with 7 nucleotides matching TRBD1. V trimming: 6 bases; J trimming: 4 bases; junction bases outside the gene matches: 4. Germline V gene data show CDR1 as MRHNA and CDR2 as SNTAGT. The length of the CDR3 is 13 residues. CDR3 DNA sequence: TGTGCCAGCAGCACCGACAGGGCAGATACGCAGTATTTT. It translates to CASSTDRADTQYF.

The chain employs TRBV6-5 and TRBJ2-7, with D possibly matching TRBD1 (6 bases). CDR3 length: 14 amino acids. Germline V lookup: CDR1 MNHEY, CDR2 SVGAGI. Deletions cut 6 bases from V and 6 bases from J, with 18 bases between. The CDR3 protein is CASRTGTPSAEQYF. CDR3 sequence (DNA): TGTGCCAGCAGAACCGGGACACCTTCCGCCGAGCAGTACTTC.

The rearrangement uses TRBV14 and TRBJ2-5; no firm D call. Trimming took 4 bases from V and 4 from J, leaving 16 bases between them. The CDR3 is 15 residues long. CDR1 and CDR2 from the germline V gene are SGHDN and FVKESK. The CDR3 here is CASSPQVTRLETQYF. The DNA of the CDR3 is TGTGCCAGCAGCCCTCAGGTGACCCGGTTAGAGACCCAGTACTTC.

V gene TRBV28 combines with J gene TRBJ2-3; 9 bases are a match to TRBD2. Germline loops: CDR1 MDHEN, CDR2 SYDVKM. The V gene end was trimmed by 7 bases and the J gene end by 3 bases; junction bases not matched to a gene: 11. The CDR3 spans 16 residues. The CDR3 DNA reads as TGTGCCAGCACCGGCGCGGGCGGGAGGGGGACAGATACGCAGTATTTT. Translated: CASTGAGGRGTDTQYF.